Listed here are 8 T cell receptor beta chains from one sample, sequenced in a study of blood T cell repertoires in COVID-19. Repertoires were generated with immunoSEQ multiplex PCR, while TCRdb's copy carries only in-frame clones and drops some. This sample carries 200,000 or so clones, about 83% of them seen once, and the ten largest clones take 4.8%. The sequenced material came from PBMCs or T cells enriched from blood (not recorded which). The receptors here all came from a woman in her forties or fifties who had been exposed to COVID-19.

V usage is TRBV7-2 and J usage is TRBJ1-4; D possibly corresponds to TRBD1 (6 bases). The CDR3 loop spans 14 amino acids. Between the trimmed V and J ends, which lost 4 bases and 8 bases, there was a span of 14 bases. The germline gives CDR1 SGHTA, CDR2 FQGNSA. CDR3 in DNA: TGTGCCAGCAGCTCGGACAGAGGGCGAGAAAAACTGTTTTTT. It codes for CASSSDRGREKLFF.

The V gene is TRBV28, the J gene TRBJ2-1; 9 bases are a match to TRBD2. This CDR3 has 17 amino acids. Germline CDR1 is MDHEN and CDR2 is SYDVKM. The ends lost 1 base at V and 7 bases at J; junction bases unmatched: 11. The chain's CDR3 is CASSLLNRSGGKNEQFF. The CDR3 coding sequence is TGTGCCAGCAGTTTATTAAATAGAAGCGGGGGGAAGAATGAGCAGTTCTTC.

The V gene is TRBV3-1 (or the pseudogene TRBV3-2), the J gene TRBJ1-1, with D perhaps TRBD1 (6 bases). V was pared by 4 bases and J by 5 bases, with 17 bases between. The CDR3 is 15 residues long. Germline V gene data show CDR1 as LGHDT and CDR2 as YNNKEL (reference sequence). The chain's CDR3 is CASSPRIGGRTEAFF. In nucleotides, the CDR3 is TGTGCCAGCAGCCCACGGATAGGGGGTCGGACTGAAGCTTTCTTT.

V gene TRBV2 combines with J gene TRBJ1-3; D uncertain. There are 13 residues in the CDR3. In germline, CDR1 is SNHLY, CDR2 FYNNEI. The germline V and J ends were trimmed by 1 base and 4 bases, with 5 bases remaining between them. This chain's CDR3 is CASSEVVGNTIYF. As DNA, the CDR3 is TGTGCCAGCAGTGAAGTCGTGGGAAACACCATATATTTT.

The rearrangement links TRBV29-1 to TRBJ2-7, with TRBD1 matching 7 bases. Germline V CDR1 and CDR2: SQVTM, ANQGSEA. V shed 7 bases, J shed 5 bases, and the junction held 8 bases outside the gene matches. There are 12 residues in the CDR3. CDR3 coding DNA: TGCAGCGCCCGGGGACAGTATCACGAGCAGTACTTC. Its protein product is CSARGQYHEQYF.

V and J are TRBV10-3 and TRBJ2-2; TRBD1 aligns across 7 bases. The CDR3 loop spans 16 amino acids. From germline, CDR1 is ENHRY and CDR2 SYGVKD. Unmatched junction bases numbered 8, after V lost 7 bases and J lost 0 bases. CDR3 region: CAITSRDRSNTGELFF. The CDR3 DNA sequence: TGTGCCATCACCTCCCGGGACAGATCGAACACCGGGGAGCTGTTTTTT.

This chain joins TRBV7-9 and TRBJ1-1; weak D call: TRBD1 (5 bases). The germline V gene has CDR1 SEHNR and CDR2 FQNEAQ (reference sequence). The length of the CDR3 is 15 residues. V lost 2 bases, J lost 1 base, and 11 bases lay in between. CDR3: CASSLNLQGNTEAFF. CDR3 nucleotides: TGTGCCAGCAGCTTAAATTTGCAGGGGAACACTGAAGCTTTCTTT.

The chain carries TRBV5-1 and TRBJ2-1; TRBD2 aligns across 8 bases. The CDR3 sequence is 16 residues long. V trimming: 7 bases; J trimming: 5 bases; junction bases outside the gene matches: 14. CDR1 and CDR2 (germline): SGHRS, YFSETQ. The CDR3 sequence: CASSWGSGVRDNEQFF. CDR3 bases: TGCGCCAGCTCCTGGGGTAGCGGGGTCCGAGACAATGAGCAGTTCTTC. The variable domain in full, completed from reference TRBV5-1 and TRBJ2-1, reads KAGVTQTPRYLIKTRGQQVTLSCSPISGHRSVSWYQQTPGQGLQFLFEYFSETQRNKGNFPGRFSGRQFSNSRSEMNVSTLELGDSALYLCASSWGSGVRDNEQFFGPGTRLTVL.